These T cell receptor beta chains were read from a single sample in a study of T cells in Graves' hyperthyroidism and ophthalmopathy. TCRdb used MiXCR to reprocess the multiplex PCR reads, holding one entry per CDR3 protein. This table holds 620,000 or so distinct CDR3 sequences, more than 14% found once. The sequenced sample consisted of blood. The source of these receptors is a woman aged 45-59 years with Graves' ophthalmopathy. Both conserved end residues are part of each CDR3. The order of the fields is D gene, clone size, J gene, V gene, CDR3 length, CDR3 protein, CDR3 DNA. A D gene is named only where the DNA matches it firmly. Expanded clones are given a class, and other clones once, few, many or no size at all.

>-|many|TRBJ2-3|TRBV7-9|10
CASSTDTQYF
TGTGCCAGCTCCACAGATACGCAGTATTTT
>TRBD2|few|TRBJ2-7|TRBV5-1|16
CASSLAASGKTYEQYF
TGCGCCAGCAGCTTGGCGGCTAGCGGGAAGACCTACGAGCAGTACTTC
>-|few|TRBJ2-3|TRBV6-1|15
CASNEVTGRTDTQYF
TGTGCCAGCAATGAAGTAACGGGGCGCACAGATACGCAGTATTTT
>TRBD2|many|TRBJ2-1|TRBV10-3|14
CAITASGSGDEQFF
TGTGCCATCACGGCTAGCGGGAGTGGAGATGAGCAGTTCTTC
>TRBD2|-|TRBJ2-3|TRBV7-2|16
CASTMGPSGLTDTQYF
TGTGCCAGCACCATGGGGCCTAGCGGGTTAACAGATACGCAGTATTTT
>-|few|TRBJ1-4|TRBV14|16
CASSHSGIGGNEKLFF
TGTGCCAGCAGCCACTCCGGGATTGGCGGAAATGAAAAACTGTTTTTT
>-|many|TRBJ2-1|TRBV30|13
CAWSLGRYNEQFF
TGTGCCTGGAGTCTCGGACGGTACAATGAGCAGTTCTTC
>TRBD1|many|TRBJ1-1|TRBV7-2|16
CASSLRRTGSYTEAFF
TGTGCCAGCAGCTTACGACGGACAGGGAGTTACACTGAAGCTTTCTTT
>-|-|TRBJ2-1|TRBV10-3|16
CAIRRGAAFSYNEQFF
TGTGCCATCAGGAGGGGGGCGGCCTTCTCCTACAATGAGCAGTTCTTC
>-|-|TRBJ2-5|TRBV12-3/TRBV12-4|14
CASRMGRRQETQYF
TGTGCCAGCAGGATGGGACGGCGGCAAGAGACCCAGTACTTC
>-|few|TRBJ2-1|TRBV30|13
CAQRELMHNEQFF
TGTGCCCAACGGGAGTTGATGCACAATGAGCAGTTCTTC
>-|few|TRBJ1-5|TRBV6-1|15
CASRITRIGGQPQHF
TGTGCCAGCAGGATTACACGGATAGGCGGACAGCCCCAGCATTTT
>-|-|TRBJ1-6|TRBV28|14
CASSLDTYNSPLHF
TGTGCCAGCAGTCTGGACACCTATAATTCACCCCTCCACTTT
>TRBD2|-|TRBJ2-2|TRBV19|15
CASTSGRANTGELFF
TGTGCCAGTACCAGCGGGAGGGCGAACACCGGGGAGCTGTTTTTT
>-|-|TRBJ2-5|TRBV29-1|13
CSVIGSGVETQYF
TGCAGCGTTATTGGTTCAGGGGTAGAGACCCAGTACTTC
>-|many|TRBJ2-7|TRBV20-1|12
CSGGQRSYEQYF
TGCAGTGGGGGTCAGCGGTCGTACGAGCAGTACTTC
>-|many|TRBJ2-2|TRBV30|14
CAWKGRWDAGELFF
TGTGCCTGGAAAGGGCGATGGGACGCCGGGGAGCTGTTTTTT
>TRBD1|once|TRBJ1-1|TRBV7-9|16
CASSLVRGLGSTEAFF
TGTGCCAGCAGCCTCGTCAGGGGGCTTGGGAGCACTGAAGCTTTCTTT
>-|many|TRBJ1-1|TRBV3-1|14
CASSQGPLVTEAFF
TGTGCCAGCAGCCAAGGCCCACTCGTCACTGAAGCTTTCTTT
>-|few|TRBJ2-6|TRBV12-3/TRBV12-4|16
CASSLSRTSGANVLTF
TGTGCCAGCAGCCTTAGTCGGACCTCTGGGGCCAACGTCCTGACTTTC
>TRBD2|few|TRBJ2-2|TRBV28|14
CATLAETNTGELFF
TGTGCCACCCTAGCGGAGACGAACACCGGGGAGCTGTTTTTT
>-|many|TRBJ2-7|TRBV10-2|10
CASSANEQYF
TGCGCCAGCAGTGCGAACGAGCAGTACTTC
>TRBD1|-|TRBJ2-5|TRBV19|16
CASSPRGGTGGETQYF
TGTGCCAGTAGTCCCCGAGGTGGGACAGGGGGAGAGACCCAGTACTTC
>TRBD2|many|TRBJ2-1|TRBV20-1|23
CSARDPRGLAGDPFWATYNEQFF
TGCAGTGCTAGAGATCCCCGGGGACTAGCGGGAGACCCGTTTTGGGCCACGTACAATGAGCAGTTCTTC
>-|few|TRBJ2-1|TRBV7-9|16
CASSPRDPLVNNEQFF
TGTGCCAGCAGCCCCCGGGACCCCCTTGTAAACAATGAGCAGTTCTTC
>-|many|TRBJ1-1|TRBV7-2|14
CASSFGQRNTEAFF
TGTGCCAGCAGCTTCGGACAGAGGAACACTGAAGCTTTCTTT
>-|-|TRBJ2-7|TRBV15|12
CATSRVRDEQYF
TGTGCCACCAGCAGAGTACGAGACGAGCAGTACTTC